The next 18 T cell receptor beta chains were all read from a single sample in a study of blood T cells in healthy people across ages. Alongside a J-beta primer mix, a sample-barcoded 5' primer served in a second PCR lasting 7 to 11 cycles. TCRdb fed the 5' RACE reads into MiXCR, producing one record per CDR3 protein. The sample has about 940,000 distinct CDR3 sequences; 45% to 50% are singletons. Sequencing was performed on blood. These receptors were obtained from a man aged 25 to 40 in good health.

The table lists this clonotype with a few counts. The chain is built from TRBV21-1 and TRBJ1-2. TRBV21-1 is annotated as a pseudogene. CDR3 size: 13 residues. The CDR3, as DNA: TGTGCCAGCAGCACTACAAAGGAGGGTGGCTACACCTTC. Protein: CASSTTKEGGYTF.

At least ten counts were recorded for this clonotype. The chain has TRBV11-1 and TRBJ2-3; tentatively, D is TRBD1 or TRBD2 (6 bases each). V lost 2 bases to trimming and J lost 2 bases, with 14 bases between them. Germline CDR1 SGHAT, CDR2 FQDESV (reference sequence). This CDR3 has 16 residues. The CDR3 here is CASSLYGTGATDTQYF. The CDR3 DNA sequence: TGTGCCAGCAGCTTATATGGGACGGGGGCCACAGATACGCAGTATTTT.

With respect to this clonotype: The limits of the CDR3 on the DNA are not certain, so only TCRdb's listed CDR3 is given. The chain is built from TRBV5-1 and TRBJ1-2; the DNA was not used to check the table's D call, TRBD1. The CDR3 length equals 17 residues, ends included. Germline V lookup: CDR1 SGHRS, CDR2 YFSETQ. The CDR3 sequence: CASSLDRGRRAGEDYTF.

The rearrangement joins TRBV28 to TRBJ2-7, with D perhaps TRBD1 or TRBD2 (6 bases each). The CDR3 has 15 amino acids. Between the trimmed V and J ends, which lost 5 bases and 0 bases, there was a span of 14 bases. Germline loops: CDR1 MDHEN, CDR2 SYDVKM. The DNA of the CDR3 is TGTGCCAGCAGTGGCCGTTCGGGGGCCTCCTACGAGCAGTACTTC. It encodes CASSGRSGASYEQYF.

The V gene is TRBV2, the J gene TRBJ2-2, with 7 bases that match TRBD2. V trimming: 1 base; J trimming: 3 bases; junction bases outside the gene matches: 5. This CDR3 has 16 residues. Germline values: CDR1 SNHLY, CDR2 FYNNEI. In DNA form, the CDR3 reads TGTGCCAGCAGTGAAGTAGGACTAGGCTACACCGGGGAGCTGTTTTTT. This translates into CASSEVGLGYTGELFF.

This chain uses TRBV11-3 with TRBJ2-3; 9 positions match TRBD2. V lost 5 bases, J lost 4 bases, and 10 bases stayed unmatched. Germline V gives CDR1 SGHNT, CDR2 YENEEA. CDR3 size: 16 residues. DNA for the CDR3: TGTGCCAGCAGCCCCCCCCTAGCGGGGCTTGCAGATACGCAGTATTTT. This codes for CASSPPLAGLADTQYF. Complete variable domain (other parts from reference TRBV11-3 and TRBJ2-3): EAGVVQSPRYKIIEKKQPVAFWCNPISGHNTLYWYLQNLGQGPELLIRYENEEAVDDSQLPKDRFSAERLKGVDSTLKIQPAELGDSAVYLCASSPPLAGLADTQYFGPGTRLTVL.

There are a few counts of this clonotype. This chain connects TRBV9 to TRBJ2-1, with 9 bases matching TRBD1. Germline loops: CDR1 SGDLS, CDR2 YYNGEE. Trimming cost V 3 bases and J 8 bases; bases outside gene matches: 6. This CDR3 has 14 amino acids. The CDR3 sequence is CASSGDREHHEQFF. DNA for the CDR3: TGTGCCAGCAGCGGGGACAGGGAGCATCATGAGCAGTTCTTC. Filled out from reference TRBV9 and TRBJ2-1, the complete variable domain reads DSGVTQTPKHLITATGQRVTLRCSPRSGDLSVYWYQQSLDQGLQFLIQYYNGEERAKGNILERFSAQQFPDLHSELNLSSLELGDSALYFCASSGDREHHEQFFGPGTRLTVL.

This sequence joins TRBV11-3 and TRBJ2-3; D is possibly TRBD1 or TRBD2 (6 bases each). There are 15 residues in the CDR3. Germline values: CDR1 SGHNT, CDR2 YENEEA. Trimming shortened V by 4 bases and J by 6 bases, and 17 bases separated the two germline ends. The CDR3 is CASSSRDNGGDTQYF. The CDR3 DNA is TGTGCCAGCAGCTCCAGGGACAATGGGGGGGATACGCAGTATTTT.

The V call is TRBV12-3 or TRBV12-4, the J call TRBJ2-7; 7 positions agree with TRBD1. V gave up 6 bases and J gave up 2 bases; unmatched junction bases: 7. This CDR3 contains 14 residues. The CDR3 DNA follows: TGTGCCAGCAGCCCGTACAGGGGCCCCTACGAGCAGTACTTC. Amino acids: CASSPYRGPYEQYF.

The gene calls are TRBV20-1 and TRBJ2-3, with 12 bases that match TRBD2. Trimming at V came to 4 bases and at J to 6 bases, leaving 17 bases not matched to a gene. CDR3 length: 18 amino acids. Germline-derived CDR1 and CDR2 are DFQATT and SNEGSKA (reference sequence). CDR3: CSAKLYPALAGGSDTQYF. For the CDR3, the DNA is TGCAGTGCTAAGCTCTACCCGGCGCTAGCGGGGGGGTCGGATACGCAGTATTTT.

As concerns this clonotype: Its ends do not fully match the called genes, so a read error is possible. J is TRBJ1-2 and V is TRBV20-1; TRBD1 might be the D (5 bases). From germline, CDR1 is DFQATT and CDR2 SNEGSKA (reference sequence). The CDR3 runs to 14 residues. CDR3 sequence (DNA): TGCAGTGCTAGAGCCTCGGACATCCACTATGGCCACACCTTC. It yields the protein CSARASDIHYGHTF.

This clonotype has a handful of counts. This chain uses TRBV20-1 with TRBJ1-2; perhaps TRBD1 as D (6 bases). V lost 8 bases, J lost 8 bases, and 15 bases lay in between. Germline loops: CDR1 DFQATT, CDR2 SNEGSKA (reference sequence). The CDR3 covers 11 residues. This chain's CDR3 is CSPREGVGYTF. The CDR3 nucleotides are TGCAGTCCCCGGGAGGGGGTCGGCTACACCTTC.

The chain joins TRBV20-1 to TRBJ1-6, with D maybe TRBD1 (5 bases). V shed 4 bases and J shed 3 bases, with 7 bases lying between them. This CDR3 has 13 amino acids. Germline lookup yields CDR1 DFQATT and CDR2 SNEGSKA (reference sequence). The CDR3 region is CSAKDSYNSPLHF. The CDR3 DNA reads TGCAGTGCTAAAGACAGCTATAATTCACCCCTCCACTTT.

CDR3 in DNA: TGTGCCAGCAGCCAAGGCGGGCCCGGGACGGCACTAGATACGCAGTATTTT. It is translated as CASSQGGPGTALDTQYF. The gene calls are TRBV4-2 and TRBJ2-3; D is perhaps TRBD1 or TRBD2 (5 bases each). With 1 base removed from V and 5 bases from J, the gap between germline ends came to 19 bases. Germline CDR1 LGHNA, CDR2 YNFKEQ. The CDR3 consists of 17 residues.

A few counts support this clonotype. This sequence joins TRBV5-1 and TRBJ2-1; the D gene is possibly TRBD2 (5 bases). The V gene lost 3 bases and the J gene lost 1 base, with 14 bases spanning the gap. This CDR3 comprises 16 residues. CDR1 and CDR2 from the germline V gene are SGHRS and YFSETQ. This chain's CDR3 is CASSWGEGTSYNEQFF. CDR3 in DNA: TGCGCCAGCAGCTGGGGTGAGGGTACGTCCTACAATGAGCAGTTCTTC.

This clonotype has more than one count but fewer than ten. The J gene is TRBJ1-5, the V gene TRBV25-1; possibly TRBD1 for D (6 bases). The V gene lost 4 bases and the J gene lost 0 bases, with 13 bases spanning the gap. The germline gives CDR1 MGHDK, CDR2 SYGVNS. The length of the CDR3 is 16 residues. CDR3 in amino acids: CASSAETGSSNQPQHF. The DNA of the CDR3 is TGTGCCAGCAGTGCAGAAACAGGGAGTAGCAATCAGCCCCAGCATTTT.

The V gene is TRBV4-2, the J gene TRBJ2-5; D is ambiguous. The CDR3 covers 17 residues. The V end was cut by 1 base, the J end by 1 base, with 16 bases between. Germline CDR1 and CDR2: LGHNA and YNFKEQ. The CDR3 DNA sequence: TGTGCCAGCAGCCAAGTTGCCGGGTCAGCCGTCCAAGAGACCCAGTACTTC. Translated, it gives CASSQVAGSAVQETQYF.

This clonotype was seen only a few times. This chain's CDR3 is CASSLEGRANQPQHF. The DNA for the CDR3 is TGTGCCAGCAGCTTGGAGGGCAGGGCGAATCAGCCCCAGCATTTT. This chain links TRBV5-8 with TRBJ1-5; tentatively, D is TRBD1 (5 bases). Trimming took off 0 bases at V and 4 bases at J, with 11 bases between the two ends. Germline V gene lookup returns CDR1 SGHTS and CDR2 YDEGEE. The CDR3 length is 15 residues.